The 10 T cell receptor beta chains listed next were all sequenced from one sample in a study of cytomegalovirus exposure and HLA in healthy donors. 13 Jbeta primers and 60 Vbeta primers were used for the PCR. Sequencing was performed with immunoSEQ multiplex PCR; in TCRdb, only in-frame clones are kept and a portion is missing. The table includes under 200,000 clones, approximately 80% detected once. Sequencing used PBMCs. The receptor set was obtained from a woman aged 50 to 60 in good health and CMV-seronegative.

This chain joins TRBV6-6 and TRBJ2-1, with TRBD1 matching 8 bases. With 6 bases clipped from V and 0 bases from J, the junction kept 4 bases outside the gene matches. CDR1 is MNHNY and CDR2 is SVGAGI in the germline V gene (reference sequence). The CDR3 spans 15 residues. The CDR3 loop reads CASSHRGSSYNEQFF. DNA for the CDR3: TGTGCCAGCAGCCACAGGGGGAGCTCCTACAATGAGCAGTTCTTC.

Here the CDR3 reads CASSLDSGRWETQYF. CDR3 DNA sequence: TGTGCCAGCAGCTTGGATAGCGGGAGATGGGAGACCCAGTACTTC. This sequence joins TRBV11-3 and TRBJ2-5; 9 bases are a match to TRBD2. The V gene's germline CDR1 is SGHNT and CDR2 YENEEA. Trimming took 3 bases from V and 5 from J; bases not matched to a gene: 7. CDR3 size: 15 residues.

The rearrangement links TRBV11-2 to TRBJ1-3; no clear D gene. Germline CDR1 and CDR2: SGHAT and FQNNGV. V was cut by 4 bases and J by 0 bases, with 7 bases left in between. The CDR3 contains 14 residues. The CDR3 sequence is CASSSRYSGNTIYF. The CDR3 DNA is TGTGCCAGCAGCTCCCGTTACTCTGGAAACACCATATATTTT.

The genes are TRBV2 and TRBJ1-4, with TRBD1 identical over 8 bases. V was pared by 4 bases and J by 7 bases, with 5 bases of the junction left unmatched. There are 14 residues in the CDR3. Germline V CDR1 and CDR2: SNHLY, FYNNEI. This CDR3 is CASSGWTGFEKLFF. Here the CDR3 DNA reads TGTGCCAGCAGTGGATGGACAGGGTTTGAAAAACTGTTTTTT.

The rearrangement joins TRBV4-1 to TRBJ1-5; the D is unclear. CDR1 is MGHRA, CDR2 YSYEKL, per germline. Between the trimmed V and J ends, which lost 0 bases and 0 bases, there was a span of 9 bases. The CDR3 totals 16 residues. The CDR3 sequence: CASSQDGHHSNQPQHF. The CDR3 coding sequence is TGCGCCAGCAGCCAAGACGGTCATCATAGCAATCAGCCCCAGCATTTT.

Comment on this clone: The same CDR3 also results from other DNA sequences found in this sample. The chain recombines TRBV15 with TRBJ2-7, with D possibly TRBD1 on 6 matching bases. The CDR3 covers 13 residues. V lost 0 bases and J 4 bases, leaving 7 bases between the germline ends. Germline CDR1 and CDR2: LNHNV and YYDKDF (reference sequence). The CDR3 loop reads CATSRDRGYEQYF. The CDR3 bases are TGTGCCACCAGCAGAGACAGGGGTTACGAGCAGTACTTC. The full variable domain, with the rest looked up from reference TRBV15 and TRBJ2-7, is DAMVIQNPRYQVTQFGKPVTLSCSQTLNHNVMYWYQQKSSQAPKLLFHYYDKDFNNEADTPDNFQSRRPNTSFCFLDIRSPGLGDTAMYLCATSRDRGYEQYFGPGTRLTVT.

The chain is built from TRBV7-8 and TRBJ2-1; D is ambiguous. Trimming pared 5 bases from V and 1 base from J, leaving 12 bases between. The length of the CDR3 is 15 residues. Germline-derived CDR1 and CDR2 are SGHVS and FQNEAQ. CDR3 coding DNA: TGTGCCAGCAGCCTACAGCAGTGGTCCTACAATGAGCAGTTCTTC. Amino acid sequence: CASSLQQWSYNEQFF.

The CDR3 region has the DNA TGTGCCAGCAGAGGCAGGGAATCCGCAGATACGCAGTATTTT. It codes for CASRGRESADTQYF. This chain links TRBV11-2 with TRBJ2-3, with a possible D match to TRBD1 (5 bases). Between the trimmed V and J ends, which lost 6 bases and 4 bases, there was a span of 14 bases. Germline V gene lookup returns CDR1 SGHAT and CDR2 FQNNGV. The CDR3 loop spans 14 amino acids.

The chain couples TRBV18 to TRBJ2-2, with D tentatively TRBD1 (6 bases). The length of the CDR3 is 15 residues. Between the trimmed V and J ends, which lost 3 bases and 8 bases, there was a span of 16 bases. In germline, CDR1 is KGHSH, CDR2 LQKENI. This chain's CDR3 is CASSPLTGRNGELFF. The DNA for the CDR3 is TGTGCCAGCTCACCGCTAACAGGGCGTAATGGGGAGCTGTTTTTT.

The chain couples TRBV25-1 to TRBJ1-5; D possibly corresponds to TRBD1 (5 bases). Deletions cut 4 bases from V and 5 bases from J, with 15 bases between. Germline CDR1 reads MGHDK; CDR2 reads SYGVNS. CDR3 size: 15 residues. CDR3 coding DNA: TGTGCCAGCAGTGGGGCAGGGAGGGTGGATCAGCCCCAGCATTTT. As protein: CASSGAGRVDQPQHF.